This TCR beta chain emerged from a study of CD8 T cells in Susac syndrome. Study-level findings and limits: As the study acknowledged, the number of individuals who were part of its TCR sequencing and HLA analysis was relatively small.

This clonotype was counted only a few times. Its cognate antigen is unknown. The length of the CDR3 is 11 residues. Per the germline V gene, CDR1 is LGHDT and CDR2 is YNNKEL (reference sequence). The V and J ends lost 6 bases and 4 bases respectively, with 7 bases between them. An amount of RNA that ranged from roughly 0.45 to 1 ug was reverse transcribed with random hexamers. TCRdb analysed the immunoSEQ multiplex PCR reads with MiXCR anew, one entry per CDR3 protein. The table has around 150,000 distinct CDR3 sequences, about 94% seen once. CD8+ and CD4+ T cells circulating in blood were sequenced for TCR beta. The control participants were healthy donors, and these controls were matched with respect to both age and sex. TEMRA cells were FACS-enriched, unlike CD8+ and CD4+ T cells, which were negatively isolated.

The V call is TRBV3-1, the J call TRBJ2-7; D is unresolved. The sample comprised CD4+ T cells from PBMCs. This clonotype originated in a human donor in good health. CDR3 bases: TGTGCCAGCAGGGACGGATACGAGCAGTACTTC. This encodes CASRDGYEQYF.